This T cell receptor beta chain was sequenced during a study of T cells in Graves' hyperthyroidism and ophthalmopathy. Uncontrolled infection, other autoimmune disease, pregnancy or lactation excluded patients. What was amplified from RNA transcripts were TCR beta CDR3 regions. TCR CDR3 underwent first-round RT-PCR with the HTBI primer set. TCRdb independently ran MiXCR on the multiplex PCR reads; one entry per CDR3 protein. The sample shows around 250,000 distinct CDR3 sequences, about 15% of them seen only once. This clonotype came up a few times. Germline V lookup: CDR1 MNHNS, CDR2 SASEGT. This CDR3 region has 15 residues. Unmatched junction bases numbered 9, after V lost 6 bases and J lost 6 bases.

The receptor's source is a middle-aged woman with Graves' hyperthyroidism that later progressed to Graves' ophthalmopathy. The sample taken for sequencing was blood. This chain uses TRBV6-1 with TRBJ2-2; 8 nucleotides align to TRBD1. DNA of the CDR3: TGTGCCAGCAGGCCCGACAGGGGTTCAGCCGGGGAGCTGTTTTTT. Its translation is CASRPDRGSAGELFF.